The 21 T cell receptor beta chains presented below share a single source sample, sequenced in a study of identical twins. TCRdb analysed the 5' RACE reads with MiXCR anew, one entry per CDR3 protein. The sample shows 1.5 million to 2 million distinct CDR3 sequences, around a third of them seen only once. Sequencing was performed on cord blood. The receptors derive from a newborn girl in good health.

This clonotype was picked up a small number of times. The genes are TRBV29-1 and TRBJ1-2; TRBD1 is a possible D gene (6 bases). The CDR3 runs 14 residues. With 5 bases removed from V and 4 bases from J, the gap between germline ends came to 17 bases. CDR1 is SQVTM and CDR2 is ANQGSEA in the germline V gene. DNA for the CDR3: TGCAGCGTTCTGGAGGGGGGTCGACCCTATGGCTACACCTTC. Protein product: CSVLEGGRPYGYTF.

This clonotype was counted ten times or more. The chain carries TRBV5-1 and TRBJ1-5; TRBD1 is a possible D gene (6 bases). The CDR3 is made up of 14 amino acids. Germline loops: CDR1 SGHRS, CDR2 YFSETQ. Between the trimmed V and J ends, which lost 1 base and 3 bases, there was a span of 8 bases. CDR3 protein: CASSLTGPNQPQHF. The CDR3 DNA reads TGCGCCAGCAGCTTGACAGGGCCCAATCAGCCCCAGCATTTT. The entire variable domain, with the rest obtained from reference TRBV5-1 and TRBJ1-5, is as follows: KAGVTQTPRYLIKTRGQQVTLSCSPISGHRSVSWYQQTPGQGLQFLFEYFSETQRNKGNFPGRFSGRQFSNSRSEMNVSTLELGDSALYLCASSLTGPNQPQHFGDGTRLSIL.

This clonotype was counted ten times or more. V is TRBV6-1 and J is TRBJ1-5, with 9 bases aligning to TRBD1. This CDR3 contains 17 residues. With 6 bases clipped from V and 0 bases from J, the junction kept 9 bases outside the gene matches. The V gene's germline CDR1 is MNHNS and CDR2 SASEGT. The CDR3 nucleotides read TGTGCCAGCAGCCCGGGACAGGGTGCTTATAGCAATCAGCCCCAGCATTTT. Its protein is CASSPGQGAYSNQPQHF.

The V call is TRBV2, the J call TRBJ1-2; 7 bases line up with TRBD1. Trimming removed 3 bases from V and 4 bases from J; junction bases left unmatched: 8. Looked up from germline, CDR1 is SNHLY and CDR2 is FYNNEI. This CDR3 is 15 amino acids long. The CDR3 DNA reads as TGTGCCAGCAGTGATCGGGACAGTAGGGGCTATGGCTACACCTTC. Translation gives CASSDRDSRGYGYTF.

This clonotype was counted a few times. The J gene is TRBJ2-1, the V gene TRBV28, with TRBD2 matching over 7 bases. The V segment lost 1 base and the J segment 6 bases; nucleotides outside the gene matches: 6. The CDR3 loop spans 15 amino acids. Germline V gene sequence: CDR1 MDHEN, CDR2 SYDVKM. CDR3 sequence reads: CASSLSLAAINEQFF. The DNA of the CDR3 is TGTGCCAGCAGTTTATCTCTAGCGGCAATCAATGAGCAGTTCTTC.

As regards this clonotype: This sequence may be a read error, since a much larger clone differs from it by one base. This rearrangement joins TRBV5-1 to TRBJ2-7; D uncertain. This CDR3 region has 12 residues. CDR1 and CDR2 (germline): SGHRS, YFSETQ. This chain's CDR3 is CASSSHNYEQHF. DNA for the CDR3: TGCGCCAGCAGCTCACACAACTACGAGCAGCACTTC.

V usage is TRBV12-3 or TRBV12-4 and J usage is TRBJ1-4, with D unresolved. CDR3 length equals 12 residues. V was trimmed by 7 bases and J by 6 bases, leaving 9 bases between them. The DNA of the CDR3 is TGTGCCAGCACCCCCGGACATGAAAAACTGTTTTTT. It is translated as CASTPGHEKLFF.

The chain links TRBV18 to TRBJ2-3; D is undetermined. V was shortened by 2 bases and J by 5 bases, with 11 bases between the two germline ends. Germline V gene lookup returns CDR1 KGHSH and CDR2 LQKENI. The CDR3 length is 14 residues. CDR3 DNA: TGTGCCAGCTCACCAGTTGAGTTAATAGATACGCAGTATTTT. It translates to CASSPVELIDTQYF.

This clonotype turned up a few times. CDR3 amino acids: CASSWTGPSTNEKLFF. CDR3 bases: TGCGCCAGCAGCTGGACAGGCCCTTCAACTAATGAAAAACTGTTTTTT. The V call is TRBV5-1, the J call TRBJ1-4, with 7 bases identical to TRBD1. The CDR3 runs to 16 residues. Germline V gene data show CDR1 as SGHRS and CDR2 as YFSETQ. V was clipped by 3 bases and J by 0 bases; unmatched bases: 5.

This clonotype has a handful of counts. This sequence joins TRBV5-1 and TRBJ2-5, with D possibly matching TRBD1 (5 bases). The J call may not be correct, given that the DNA end is closer to TRBJ2-7. CDR1 SGHRS and CDR2 YFSETQ come from the germline V gene. This CDR3 is 14 amino acids long. DNA for the CDR3: TGCGCCAGCAGCTTGGAGGGGCTTGGGGACGAGCAGTACTTC. This gives the protein CASSLEGLGDEQYF.

This chain's CDR3 is CATSRDQGGFSYEQYF. In DNA, the CDR3 is TGTGCCACCAGCAGAGATCAGGGAGGGTTCTCCTACGAGCAGTACTTC. This chain uses TRBV15 with TRBJ2-7, with 7 bases identical to TRBD2. The J segment lost 0 bases and the V segment lost 0 bases, leaving 5 bases of the junction unmatched. Germline CDR1 LNHNV, CDR2 YYDKDF (reference sequence). The CDR3 has 16 residues.

The V and J genes are TRBV3-1 and TRBJ2-7; TRBD1 might be the D (6 bases). The CDR3 has 15 amino acids. Looked up from germline, CDR1 is LGHDT and CDR2 is YNNKEL (reference sequence). Deletions cut 0 bases from V and 10 bases from J, with 19 bases between. The CDR3 DNA reads TGTGCCAGCAGCCAAGAAGGCCCAGGGGATCGTGATCAGTACTTC. Translated: CASSQEGPGDRDQYF.

This clonotype was seen repeatedly, ten times or more. The rearrangement links TRBV27 to TRBJ1-2, with D possibly TRBD1 on 5 matching bases. V was cut by 7 bases and J by 3 bases, with 18 bases left in between. There are 15 residues in the CDR3. Germline CDR1 reads MNHEY; CDR2 reads SMNVEV (reference sequence). The CDR3 sequence: CASTQWPGSHYGYTF. The CDR3 bases are TGTGCCAGCACCCAATGGCCAGGGTCCCACTATGGCTACACCTTC.

This clonotype has a count of ten or more. At one of its ends the junction is not consistent with the germline gene, which may arise from a read error. The V gene is TRBV27, the J gene TRBJ1-2; D unclear. The CDR3 runs to 13 residues. From germline, CDR1 is MNHEY and CDR2 SMNVEV (reference sequence). The CDR3 sequence is CASSFGSNYGYTF. CDR3 DNA: TGCGCCAGCAGCTTTGGGTCTAACTATGGCTACACCTTC.

With respect to this clonotype: A much bigger clone sits one base away, suggesting this may be a read error. The chain is built from TRBV12-3 or TRBV12-4 and TRBJ2-1; no clear D. The CDR3 runs to 11 residues. Between the trimmed V and J ends, which lost 5 bases and 6 bases, there was a span of 5 bases. CDR3 bases: TGTGCCAGCAGTAAGGTCAATGAGCAGTTCTTC. Protein sequence: CASSKVNEQFF.

This clonotype was counted a few times. This chain joins TRBV13 and TRBJ1-1; TRBD1 might be the D (5 bases). The CDR3 contains 18 residues. CDR1 is PRHDT and CDR2 is FYEKMQ in the germline V gene (reference sequence). V was cut by 1 base and J by 1 base, with 19 bases left in between. CDR3 in amino acids: CASSLVGYLGQGNTEAFF. In nucleotides, the CDR3 is TGTGCCAGCAGCTTAGTTGGTTATTTAGGGCAGGGGAACACTGAAGCTTTCTTT. Combining the CDR3 with reference TRBV13 and TRBJ1-1 gives the whole variable domain AAGVIQSPRHLIKEKRETATLKCYPIPRHDTVYWYQQGPGQDPQFLISFYEKMQSDKGSIPDRFSAQQFSDYHSELNMSSLELGDSALYFCASSLVGYLGQGNTEAFFGQGTRLTVV.

The rearrangement uses TRBV25-1 and TRBJ2-7; D might be TRBD2 (6 bases). Trimming took off 1 base at V and 0 bases at J, with 13 bases between the two ends. The germline V gene has CDR1 MGHDK and CDR2 SYGVNS. This CDR3 is built from 16 residues. CDR3: CASSESRTGASYEQYF. CDR3 nucleotide sequence: TGTGCCAGCAGTGAATCCAGAACGGGAGCCTCCTACGAGCAGTACTTC.

This clonotype has more than one count but fewer than ten. The chain is built from TRBV20-1 and TRBJ2-1; tentative D call: TRBD2 (5 bases). Trimming cost V 0 bases and J 0 bases, with 15 bases left between them. From germline, CDR1 is DFQATT and CDR2 SNEGSKA (reference sequence). This CDR3 has 17 amino acids. CDR3 sequence: CSARDATRGSSYNEQFF. The CDR3 DNA is TGCAGTGCTAGAGATGCTACCCGGGGAAGCTCCTACAATGAGCAGTTCTTC.

This clonotype showed up many times. The junction and the germline gene differ at one end; a read error may be behind it. The J gene is TRBJ2-7, the V gene TRBV9, with 7 bases that match TRBD2. Germline values: CDR1 SGDLS, CDR2 YYNGEE. This CDR3 has 14 residues. CDR3 nucleotide sequence: TGTGCCAGCAGTGTAGCGGGCCTCTCCTACGAGCAGTACTTC. Its translation: CASSVAGLSYEQYF.

The chain links TRBV5-1 to TRBJ1-2, with D tentatively TRBD1 (5 bases). The CDR3 totals 17 residues. V was shortened by 0 bases and J by 2 bases, with 17 bases between the two germline ends. CDR1 is SGHRS and CDR2 is YFSETQ in the germline V gene. CDR3 loop: CASSLGDRPPGNYGYTF. CDR3 in DNA: TGCGCCAGCAGCTTGGGAGACAGACCACCGGGGAACTATGGCTACACCTTC. Based on the CDR3 plus reference TRBV5-1 and TRBJ1-2, the full variable domain is KAGVTQTPRYLIKTRGQQVTLSCSPISGHRSVSWYQQTPGQGLQFLFEYFSETQRNKGNFPGRFSGRQFSNSRSEMNVSTLELGDSALYLCASSLGDRPPGNYGYTFGSGTRLTVV.

Worth noting for this clonotype: An end of the junction differs from the germline gene, which may be a read error. The chain recombines TRBV5-1 with TRBJ1-1; 10 bases match TRBD1. The length of the CDR3 is 16 residues. From germline, CDR1 is SGHRS and CDR2 YFSETQ. CDR3 DNA: TGCGTCAGCAGCCCACTGACAGGGGGCGCGAACACTGAAGCTTTCTTT. Its protein is CVSSPLTGGANTEAFF.